A single sample gave rise to the 25 T cell receptor beta chains below, sequenced in a study of human T cells and chemical hapten exposure. TCRdb re-derived calls from the RACE reads in MiXCR, one entry per CDR3 protein. The sample consists of about 380,000 distinct CDR3 sequences, approximately 5% of them appearing once. Time point indicated: pre-sensitization, week 0. Treatment specified: therapeutic diphenylcyclopropenone sensitization with weekly scalp DPC. Source: whole blood, taken in connection with sensitization to the hapten diphenylcyclopropenone (DPC). The receptors shown here come from a woman aged 45 to 65 with alopecia areata. Some clones in this sample may be carry-over from other donors' samples.

This clonotype was picked up a small number of times. The J gene is TRBJ2-1, the V gene TRBV3-1; D is uncertain. V was trimmed by 3 bases and J by 10 bases, leaving 13 bases between them. Looked up from germline, CDR1 is LGHDT and CDR2 is YNNKEL (reference sequence). The CDR3 runs to 13 residues. The CDR3 nucleotides read TGTGCCAGCAGCCACCCCCAGTTAGGGGAGCAGTTCTTC. It encodes CASSHPQLGEQFF.

The sample holds many counts of this clonotype. Its ends do not fully match the called genes, so a read error is possible. The chain combines TRBV5-1 with TRBJ2-3; D may be TRBD1 (5 bases). Germline-derived CDR1 and CDR2 are SGHRS and YFSETQ. The CDR3 covers 15 residues. CDR3: CASSLGQGPTDTQYF. As DNA, the CDR3 is TGTGCCAGCAGCTTAGGCCAGGGCCCCACAGATACGCAGTATTTT.

The chain uses TRBV27 and TRBJ2-3; no definite D call. The CDR3 sequence is 13 residues long. V lost 5 bases and J lost 1, with 7 bases in between. Germline-derived CDR1 and CDR2 are MNHEY and SMNVEV (reference sequence). The CDR3 is CASSTTRTDTQYF. The CDR3 DNA follows: TGTGCCAGCAGTACGACACGCACAGATACGCAGTATTTT.

The V call is TRBV24-1, the J call TRBJ2-4, with 9 bases fitting TRBD1. Germline V CDR1 and CDR2: KGHDR, SFDVKD. The V gene end was trimmed by 12 bases and the J gene end by 8 bases; junction bases not matched to a gene: 19. The CDR3 is 16 amino acids. CDR3 DNA: TGTGCCGCCGACACCCCAAGACAGGGGGGTCTTGACATTCAGTACTTC. It specifies CAADTPRQGGLDIQYF.

This clonotype showed up many times. V gene TRBV6-5 combines with J gene TRBJ2-3; D might be TRBD1 (5 bases). Germline V lookup: CDR1 MNHEY, CDR2 SVGAGI. CDR3 length: 14 amino acids. Between the trimmed V and J ends, which lost 4 bases and 1 base, there was a span of 9 bases. CDR3 in DNA: TGTGCCAGCAGTTCTGTGACAGGCACAGATACGCAGTATTTT. Protein: CASSSVTGTDTQYF.

This clonotype was seen many times. The V gene is TRBV29-1, the J gene TRBJ2-7; possibly TRBD2 for D (5 bases). CDR1 SQVTM and CDR2 ANQGSEA come from the germline V gene. This CDR3 has 11 amino acids. Trimming stripped 7 bases from V and 6 bases from J, with 13 bases between. The CDR3 coding sequence is TGCAGCGCCTTACTAGGTCCCGAGCAGTACTTC. Translated: CSALLGPEQYF.

The rearrangement joins TRBV5-1 to TRBJ1-5; D is possibly TRBD1 (6 bases). V was trimmed by 0 bases and J by 1 base, leaving 11 bases between them. The germline V gene has CDR1 SGHRS and CDR2 YFSETQ. The CDR3 length is 16 residues. Here the CDR3 reads CASSLDGGPSNQPQHF. The CDR3 bases are TGCGCCAGCAGCTTGGATGGGGGCCCAAGCAATCAGCCCCAGCATTTT.

This clonotype was observed many times. Here the CDR3 reads CSARGAANQPQHF. The CDR3 region has the DNA TGCAGTGCTAGAGGGGCAGCAAATCAGCCCCAGCATTTT. The chain has TRBV20-1 and TRBJ1-5; D is uncertain. Germline V gene lookup returns CDR1 DFQATT and CDR2 SNEGSKA (reference sequence). V was pared by 1 base and J by 4 bases, with 8 bases between. This CDR3 contains 13 residues.

This clonotype occurred many times. The CDR3 is CASSYRQDSSPLHF. CDR3 coding DNA: TGTGCCAGCAGTTACCGACAGGACAGCTCACCCCTCCACTTT. The chain joins TRBV12-3 or TRBV12-4 to TRBJ1-6; TRBD1 might be the D (6 bases). V lost 4 bases and J lost 10, with 14 bases in between. The CDR3 is made up of 14 amino acids.

This clonotype was counted between two and nine times. The V call is TRBV10-2, the J call TRBJ2-7, with D possibly called TRBD1 or TRBD2 (6 bases each). V lost 7 bases and J 6 bases, leaving 13 bases between the germline ends. Germline V gene sequence: CDR1 WSHSY, CDR2 SAAADI. The CDR3 runs 12 residues. This CDR3 is CASTPQGGEQYF. Here the CDR3 DNA reads TGCGCCAGCACCCCACAGGGAGGCGAGCAGTACTTC.

This clonotype came up many times. The rearrangement links TRBV29-1 to TRBJ1-1, with D possibly being TRBD1 (6 bases). Trimming removed 4 bases at V and 10 bases at J, with 13 bases between. This CDR3 spans 11 amino acids. CDR1 is SQVTM, CDR2 ANQGSEA, per germline. CDR3 residues: CSVGQARGAFF. CDR3 bases: TGCAGCGTTGGACAGGCCCGGGGAGCTTTCTTT.

This clonotype was seen at least ten times. V gene TRBV5-6 combines with J gene TRBJ2-7; TRBD2 agrees at 7 bases. CDR3 length: 14 amino acids. The V and J ends lost 4 bases and 5 bases, in that order; junction bases with no gene match: 9. The germline CDR1 and CDR2 sequences are SGHDT and YYEEEE. The CDR3 coding sequence is TGTGCCAGCAGCCCCGACGGGGGAGGGGACGAGCAGTACTTC. It yields the protein CASSPDGGGDEQYF.

This clonotype was observed a few times. The gene calls are TRBV6-2 or TRBV6-3 and TRBJ2-1; D possibly corresponds to TRBD1 (5 bases). The CDR3 consists of 18 residues. With 0 bases removed from V and 0 bases from J, the gap between germline ends came to 15 bases. Germline V gene data show CDR1 as MNHEY and CDR2 as SVGEGT. Here the CDR3 reads CASSYSRRGQSSYNEQFF. The CDR3 nucleotides read TGTGCCAGCAGTTACTCGAGGCGAGGACAAAGCTCCTACAATGAGCAGTTCTTC.

This clonotype was detected a few times. The chain carries TRBV12-3 or TRBV12-4 and TRBJ2-7; maybe TRBD2 (6 bases). The CDR3 has 12 amino acids. With 7 bases removed from V and 4 bases from J, the gap between germline ends came to 11 bases. CDR3: CASKAGRYEQYF. CDR3 nucleotide sequence: TGTGCCAGCAAAGCAGGGAGGTACGAGCAGTACTTC.

This clonotype was counted a few times. The chain carries TRBV20-1 and TRBJ1-1; 10 positions agree with TRBD1. Germline V gene lookup returns CDR1 DFQATT and CDR2 SNEGSKA (reference sequence). This CDR3 comprises 14 residues. DNA for the CDR3: TGCAGCCCGGGACAGGGGTCTCTGAGCACTGAAGCTTTCTTT. As protein: CSPGQGSLSTEAFF.

This clonotype was seen at least ten times. The junction departs from germline at one end; a sequencing error may be responsible. The V and J genes are TRBV5-1 and TRBJ2-1; D might be TRBD1 (6 bases). Germline lookup yields CDR1 SGHRS and CDR2 YFSETQ. This CDR3 region has 13 residues. The CDR3 region has the DNA TGTGCCAGCAGTTCCGGGACATACAATGAGCAGTTCTTC. Residues: CASSSGTYNEQFF.

This clonotype was seen at least ten times. This chain connects TRBV12-3 or TRBV12-4 to TRBJ1-2; weak D call: TRBD1 (5 bases). V was clipped by 1 base and J by 4 bases, with 13 bases between them. This CDR3 contains 15 residues. DNA of the CDR3: TGTGCCAGCAGTTTAGGGGGGACCTCACCCTATGGCTACACCTTC. Translating it yields CASSLGGTSPYGYTF.

This clonotype has ten or more counts. The chain is built from TRBV3-1 and TRBJ1-1; D perhaps matches TRBD1 (5 bases). V was pared by 2 bases and J by 0 bases, with 10 bases between. The germline CDR1 and CDR2 sequences are LGHDT and YNNKEL (reference sequence). The CDR3 consists of 15 residues. CDR3: CASSQKRQLNTEAFF. The CDR3 region has the DNA TGTGCCAGCAGCCAAAAGCGACAGTTGAACACTGAAGCTTTCTTT.

The J gene is TRBJ1-6, the V gene TRBV5-5; 7 bases line up with TRBD1. After removal of 2 bases from V and 8 bases from J, the junction contained 7 bases not matched to a gene. This CDR3 contains 15 residues. Germline V gene lookup returns CDR1 SGHKS and CDR2 YYEKEE (reference sequence). For the CDR3, the DNA is TGTGCCAGCAGCTTCGATCGACAGGGCGATTCACCCCTCCACTTT. As protein: CASSFDRQGDSPLHF. Full variable domain (remainder filled in from reference TRBV5-5 and TRBJ1-6): DAGVTQSPTHLIKTRGQQVTLRCSPISGHKSVSWYQQVLGQGPQFIFQYYEKEERGRGNFPDRFSARQFPNYSSELNVNALLLGDSALYLCASSFDRQGDSPLHFGNGTRLTVT.

The V gene is TRBV10-1, the J gene TRBJ1-4; D call uncertain. Trimming left V 6 bases short and J 0 bases short, with 11 bases between. The CDR3 covers 15 residues. From germline, CDR1 is WNHNN and CDR2 SYGVQD (reference sequence). In DNA, the CDR3 is TGCGCCAGCAGCCCCCGACGGTCAACTAATGAAAAACTGTTTTTT. Translated, it gives CASSPRRSTNEKLFF.

This clonotype came up many times. This chain links TRBV18 with TRBJ1-4; tentatively, D is TRBD1 (5 bases). Germline V CDR1 and CDR2: KGHSH, LQKENI. The CDR3 loop spans 15 amino acids. V was cut by 3 bases and J by 0 bases, with 8 bases left in between. Here the CDR3 reads CASSPDRATNEKLFF. The DNA of the CDR3 is TGTGCCAGCTCACCCGACAGAGCAACTAATGAAAAACTGTTTTTT.

This clonotype was seen many times. The chain carries TRBV6-5 and TRBJ1-1; D is undetermined. V was clipped by 3 bases and J by 1 base, with 12 bases between them. There are 15 residues in the CDR3. Germline V lookup: CDR1 MNHEY, CDR2 SVGAGI. The CDR3 region is CASSYPGPRNTEAFF. CDR3 DNA sequence: TGTGCCAGCAGTTATCCGGGCCCGAGGAACACTGAAGCTTTCTTT.

The gene calls are TRBV19 and TRBJ2-1; TRBD2 is a possible D gene (6 bases). Germline-derived CDR1 and CDR2 are LNHDA and SQIVND (reference sequence). The CDR3 contains 16 residues. V dropped 4 bases and J dropped 3 bases, with 16 bases sitting between them. CDR3 DNA: TGTGCCAGTAGTAACGGCGAGCGGGCCTTCTACAATGAGCAGTTCTTC. This encodes CASSNGERAFYNEQFF.

This clonotype was seen ten or more times. The gene calls are TRBV11-2 and TRBJ2-1, with 7 positions matching TRBD2. The CDR3 runs 12 residues. Germline V gene sequence: CDR1 SGHAT, CDR2 FQNNGV. Trimming removed 3 bases from V and 13 bases from J; junction bases left unmatched: 6. The CDR3 region is CASSFPPSGQFF. CDR3 coding DNA: TGTGCCAGCAGCTTCCCCCCTAGCGGCCAGTTCTTC.

This chain uses TRBV28 with TRBJ2-6; D unclear. The V end was cut by 4 bases, the J end by 4 bases, with 14 bases between. The CDR3 spans 16 residues. The germline V gene encodes CDR1 MDHEN and CDR2 SYDVKM. This chain's CDR3 is CASSSYRPLGANVLTF. In DNA, the CDR3 is TGTGCCAGCAGTTCCTACAGACCTCTCGGGGCCAACGTCCTGACTTTC.